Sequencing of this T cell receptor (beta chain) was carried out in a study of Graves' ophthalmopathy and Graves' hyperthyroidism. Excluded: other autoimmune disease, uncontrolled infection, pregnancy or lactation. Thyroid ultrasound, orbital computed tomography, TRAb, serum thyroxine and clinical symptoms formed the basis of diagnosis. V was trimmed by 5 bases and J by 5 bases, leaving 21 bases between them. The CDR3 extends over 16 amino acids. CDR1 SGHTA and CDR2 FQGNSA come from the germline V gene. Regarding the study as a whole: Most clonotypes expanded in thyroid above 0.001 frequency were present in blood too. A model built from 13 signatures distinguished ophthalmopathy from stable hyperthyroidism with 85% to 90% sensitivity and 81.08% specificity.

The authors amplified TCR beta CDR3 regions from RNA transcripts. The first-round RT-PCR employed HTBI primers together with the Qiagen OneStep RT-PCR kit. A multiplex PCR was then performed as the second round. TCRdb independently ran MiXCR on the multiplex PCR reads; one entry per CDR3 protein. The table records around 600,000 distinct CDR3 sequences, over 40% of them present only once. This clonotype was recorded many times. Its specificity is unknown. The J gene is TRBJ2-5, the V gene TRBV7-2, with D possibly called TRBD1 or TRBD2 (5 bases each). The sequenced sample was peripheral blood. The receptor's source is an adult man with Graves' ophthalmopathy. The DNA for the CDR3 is TGTGCCAGCAGCGCCCGGGACCCGGTGCGTCGTGAGACCCAGTACTTC. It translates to CASSARDPVRRETQYF.